The clone carrying this T cell receptor (beta chain) was picked up many times. As yet, its antigen is unknown. This sample was taken from a study of T cells in Graves' hyperthyroidism and ophthalmopathy. The germline V gene encodes CDR1 ENHRY and CDR2 SYGVKD. V shed 3 bases, J shed 0 bases, and the junction held 11 bases outside the gene matches. The CDR3 spans 17 residues. Findings and caveats of the study: In blood, most of the thyroid clonotypes expanded above 0.001 were also present.

Regions amplified from RNA transcripts were the TCR beta CDR3 regions. Using the HTBI primer set, a first-round RT-PCR was run on the TCR CDR3. TCRdb reanalysed the multiplex PCR reads using MiXCR and keeps one entry per CDR3 protein. The repertoire holds about 330,000 distinct CDR3 sequences, with roughly 13% as singletons. The V call is TRBV10-3, the J call TRBJ2-7; 7 bases are shared with TRBD1. Source material: blood. The TCR comes from a woman aged 40 to 50 with Graves' ophthalmopathy. The CDR3 sequence is CAISDAQRTGVSYEQYF. CDR3 coding DNA: TGTGCCATCAGTGACGCCCAGCGGACAGGAGTCTCCTACGAGCAGTACTTC.